This T cell receptor (beta chain) emerged from a study of blood T cell repertoires in COVID-19. Study-wide context: Material from acute and convalescent COVID-19 was sourced from the United States, Italy and Spain. The cDNA or gDNA used as material had been derived from T cells, B-cell-depleted T cells, or PBMCs.

The count of this clone is one. Trimming left V 2 bases short and J 7 bases short, with 12 bases between. The CDR3 runs 14 residues. The V gene's germline CDR1 is MNHNY and CDR2 SVGAGI (reference sequence). In the source study's methods: Nucleated cell counts were estimated from reference gene primer amplification. Produced via immunoSEQ multiplex PCR; TCRdb's table is partial and in-frame only. The DNA was the basis for D and trimming; V, J and clone size are from that table. The sample includes fewer than 120,000 clones, roughly 80% of them seen just once. The gene calls are TRBV6-6 and TRBJ1-3; D remains ambiguous. The receptor was isolated from a woman aged 60-70 years with acute or convalescent COVID-19. The sequencing sample was made of peripheral blood. The CDR3 DNA reads as TGTGCCAGCAGTTACCTGGCAGGAAGGAACACCATATATTTT. This translates into CASSYLAGRNTIYF.